This T cell receptor (beta chain) was found in a study of blood T cell repertoires in COVID-19. Study summary: Collection of acute and convalescent COVID-19 samples took place in the United States, Italy and Spain.

Recruitment covered under 25 US areas and drew participants whose ages spanned roughly 18 to 90 years. Germline V gene data show CDR1 as GTSNPN and CDR2 as SVGIG (reference sequence). The V segment lost 5 bases and the J segment 3 bases; nucleotides outside the gene matches: 0. The CDR3 has 12 amino acids. Per the original methods: It was from reference gene primer amplification that nucleated cell counts were estimated. Repertoires were generated with immunoSEQ multiplex PCR, while TCRdb's copy carries only in-frame clones and drops some. For V, J and clone size, that table is used; D and trimming come from the DNA. The table includes 250,000 to 300,000 clones, more than 75% detected once.

Sample: PBMCs or T cells enriched from blood (not recorded which). The receptor was isolated from a man aged 18 to 35 who had recovered from COVID-19. The V and J genes are TRBV30 and TRBJ2-3; 9 bases map to TRBD1. CDR3 DNA: TGTGCCTGGGGACAGGGGACAGATACGCAGTATTTT. This sequence encodes CAWGQGTDTQYF.